This T cell receptor beta chain was obtained from a study of T cells in women clearing cervical HPV infection. On the study more broadly: Controls were women whose single incident HPV16 infection cleared within 12 months without precancer or cancer. Study-wide points: Each sample's T-cell count was unknown, possibly confounding richness. TRBV6-7 relative abundance averaged 0.11% in cases and 0.15% to 0.2% in controls.

Each participant carried one incident cervical HPV16 infection only. For this clone: Its antigen remains unknown. The CDR3 is cut off 3 residues early in the read; its end comes from the germline J gene.

Assay: immunoSEQ multiplex PCR; the TCRdb copy retains only in-frame clones and omits some. This specimen shows approximately 26,000 clones; the ten leading clones hold approximately 12%. Trimming at V came to 8 bases and at J to 5 bases, leaving 12 bases not matched to a gene. Germline lookup yields CDR1 MNHEY and CDR2 SVGEGT. The length of the CDR3 is 15 residues. The rearrangement links TRBV6-2 or TRBV6-3 to TRBJ1-2, with 9 positions matching TRBD1. The TCR sequence derives from a woman aged 18 to 75 with a cervical HPV16 infection that either progressed to CIN3+ or cleared (not recorded which). What was sequenced was blood buffy coat. CDR3 bases read: TGTGCCAGCCAAACCCCCGGGACAGGGCAATATGGC. Its protein is CASQTPGTGQYG. The full CDR3 reads CASQTPGTGQYGYTF.